These 31 T cell receptor beta chains originate from one sample sequenced in a study of shared clonotypes between healthy human individuals. TCRdb keeps only in-frame clones here, not all; method: immunoSEQ multiplex PCR. The sample has some 360,000 clones, around 70% seen once; the top ten hold under 11%. The sample comprised memory CD4+ T cells sorted from blood. The subset denotes: CD45RA-negative fraction. Source of these receptors: a man younger than 45 in good health.

The V gene is TRBV2, the J gene TRBJ2-3; 13 bases are shared with TRBD2. This CDR3 comprises 16 residues. V dropped 4 bases and J dropped 5; count of bases not matched to a gene: 6. CDR1 and CDR2 from the germline V gene are SNHLY and FYNNEI. The chain's CDR3 is CASSGLGLAGKDTQYF. DNA of the CDR3: TGTGCCAGCAGTGGGTTGGGACTAGCGGGGAAAGATACGCAGTATTTT.

This chain uses TRBV2 with TRBJ2-2; D gene unclear. V gave up 1 base and J gave up 11 bases, with 14 bases separating them. The CDR3 covers 14 residues. Germline V CDR1 and CDR2: SNHLY, FYNNEI. CDR3 amino acids: CASSEGTVRAELFF. In DNA form, the CDR3 reads TGTGCCAGCAGTGAAGGTACAGTCCGGGCTGAGCTGTTTTTT.

The chain recombines TRBV11-2 with TRBJ2-1; TRBD2 matches 13 bases. J lost 7 bases, V lost 7 bases, and 4 bases had no gene match. Germline CDR1 is SGHAT and CDR2 is FQNNGV. The CDR3 runs to 14 residues. CDR3 amino acids: CASTRTSGSNEQFF. The CDR3 nucleotides are TGTGCCAGCACCCGGACTAGCGGGAGTAATGAGCAGTTCTTC.

The V call is TRBV5-4, the J call TRBJ2-7; 13 bases match TRBD2. V lost 2 bases to trimming and J lost 5 bases; unmatched junction nucleotides: 7. The CDR3 loop spans 16 amino acids. Per the germline V gene, CDR1 is SGHNT and CDR2 is YYREEE (reference sequence). CDR3 sequence: CASSFPRGTSGNEQYF. Here the CDR3 DNA reads TGTGCCAGCAGCTTCCCGAGGGGGACTAGCGGGAACGAGCAGTACTTC.

This chain joins TRBV29-1 and TRBJ1-2, with 7 bases lining up with TRBD1. Per germline, CDR1 SQVTM and CDR2 ANQGSEA. V lost 4 bases and J lost 4; bases outside the gene matches: 12. The CDR3 runs to 15 residues. CDR3 sequence reads: CSVVGWTGGSYGYTF. The CDR3 DNA sequence: TGCAGCGTTGTTGGTTGGACAGGTGGGAGCTATGGCTACACCTTC.

V and J are TRBV19 and TRBJ2-1; the D is unclear. V was cut by 5 bases and J by 9 bases, with 11 bases left in between. Germline CDR1 reads LNHDA; CDR2 reads SQIVND (reference sequence). The CDR3 has 12 residues. The CDR3 bases are TGTGCCAGTAGTCCATCTAAGCGTGAGCAGTTCTTC. As protein: CASSPSKREQFF.

J is TRBJ2-5 and V is TRBV7-2; D assignment may be TRBD1 or TRBD2 (6 bases each). In germline, CDR1 is SGHTA, CDR2 FQGNSA. The CDR3 sequence is 15 residues long. The V and J ends lost 1 base and 5 bases respectively, with 14 bases between them. CDR3 sequence (DNA): TGTGCCAGCAGCTTAGATGGGGGGCGCGGGGAGACCCAGTACTTC. This codes for CASSLDGGRGETQYF.

This rearrangement joins TRBV5-5 to TRBJ2-1; D gene unclear. V lost 0 bases and J lost 8, with 12 bases in between. The CDR3 runs to 14 residues. In germline, CDR1 is SGHKS, CDR2 YYEKEE (reference sequence). CDR3: CASSLGSGLHEQFF. CDR3 nucleotide sequence: TGTGCCAGCAGCTTGGGGTCGGGCTTGCATGAGCAGTTCTTC.

The V call is TRBV29-1, the J call TRBJ2-7; D is tentatively TRBD1 or TRBD2 (5 bases each). Germline V gene lookup returns CDR1 SQVTM and CDR2 ANQGSEA. The CDR3 contains 13 residues. With 4 bases removed from V and 6 bases from J, the gap between germline ends came to 16 bases. The CDR3 sequence: CSVGDAILAEQYF. CDR3 nucleotides: TGCAGCGTTGGGGACGCTATACTGGCCGAGCAGTACTTC.

The sample holds one count of this clone. In DNA, the CDR3 is TGTGCCAGCAACACATGGAACTCTGGAAACACCATATATTTT. Translation: CASNTWNSGNTIYF. The chain joins TRBV5-4 to TRBJ1-3; D remains unclear. Looked up from germline, CDR1 is SGHNT and CDR2 is YYREEE (reference sequence). This CDR3 is 14 amino acids long. V lost 6 bases and J lost 0, with 10 bases in between.

The CDR3 spells CASSVGQINYEQYF. CDR3 bases: TGTGCCAGCAGCGTTGGACAGATAAACTACGAGCAGTACTTC. The V gene is TRBV9, the J gene TRBJ2-7, with D perhaps matching TRBD1 (6 bases). This CDR3 contains 14 residues. V lost 2 bases, J lost 3 bases, and 12 bases lay in between. CDR1 and CDR2 from the germline V gene are SGDLS and YYNGEE.

The V and J genes are TRBV18 and TRBJ2-1; tentative D call: TRBD2 (5 bases). Between the trimmed V and J ends, which lost 3 bases and 8 bases, there was a span of 20 bases. The CDR3 sequence is 16 residues long. Germline assignment: CDR1 KGHSH and CDR2 LQKENI. The CDR3 loop is CASSPPRSGRWDEQFF. The CDR3 DNA sequence: TGTGCCAGCTCACCTCCTAGGAGCGGCCGGTGGGATGAGCAGTTCTTC.

This clone has only a few counts. This rearrangement joins TRBV10-3 to TRBJ1-2; perhaps TRBD1 as D (5 bases). V was cut by 3 bases and J by 6 bases, with 17 bases left in between. This CDR3 is built from 15 residues. From germline, CDR1 is ENHRY and CDR2 SYGVKD. The CDR3 sequence: CAISDSGREADGYTF. CDR3 DNA: TGTGCCATCAGTGATTCCGGCAGGGAAGCAGATGGCTACACCTTC.

The chain uses TRBV20-1 and TRBJ1-1, with TRBD1 matching 7 bases. The CDR3 has 11 residues. Germline V gene data show CDR1 as DFQATT and CDR2 as SNEGSKA (reference sequence). The junction had 3 bases not matched to a gene; V was cut back by 3 bases and J by 8 bases. This CDR3 is CSARLDREAFF. The CDR3 DNA sequence: TGCAGTGCTAGGCTGGACAGGGAAGCTTTCTTT.

The chain joins TRBV28 to TRBJ1-5; no reliable D call. The germline V and J ends were trimmed by 7 bases and 1 base, with 11 bases remaining between them. CDR3 size: 14 residues. Germline V gene lookup returns CDR1 MDHEN and CDR2 SYDVKM. This CDR3 reads CASTESGSNQPQHF. CDR3 bases: TGTGCCAGCACCGAGTCGGGGAGCAATCAGCCCCAGCATTTT. Variable domain in full (rest from reference TRBV28 and TRBJ1-5): DVKVTQSSRYLVKRTGEKVFLECVQDMDHENMFWYRQDPGLGLRLIYFSYDVKMKEKGDIPEGYSVSREKKERFSLILESASTNQTSMYLCASTESGSNQPQHFGDGTRLSIL.

This CDR3 is CASSFPIAGAETQYF. CDR3 bases: TGTGCCAGCAGTTTCCCAATAGCGGGAGCCGAGACCCAGTACTTC. The genes are TRBV28 and TRBJ2-5; 9 bases match TRBD2. Per the germline V gene, CDR1 is MDHEN and CDR2 is SYDVKM. The V segment lost 3 bases and the J segment 5 bases; nucleotides outside the gene matches: 7. The CDR3 consists of 15 residues.

This clone was picked up a small number of times. This sequence joins TRBV10-2 and TRBJ1-5; D remains unclear. Per the germline V gene, CDR1 is WSHSY and CDR2 is SAAADI. The CDR3 contains 14 residues. The V end was cut by 5 bases, the J end by 0 bases, with 8 bases between. CDR3: CASSRTDSNQPQHF. The CDR3 DNA reads TGCGCCAGCAGTAGGACGGATAGCAATCAGCCCCAGCATTTT.

This clone has more than one count but fewer than ten. This chain joins TRBV19 and TRBJ2-1, with 7 bases that match TRBD2. J gave up 7 bases and V 5 bases, and 20 bases lay outside the gene matches. Per germline, CDR1 LNHDA and CDR2 SQIVND (reference sequence). The CDR3 sequence is 18 residues long. The CDR3, as DNA: TGTGCCAGTAGTCAGGCTAGCGGACGGACCAATGGTTGGAATGAGCAGTTCTTC. It specifies CASSQASGRTNGWNEQFF.

The rearrangement joins TRBV11-3 to TRBJ2-3; 11 positions match TRBD2. Germline assignment: CDR1 SGHNT and CDR2 YENEEA. The V and J ends lost 5 bases and 0 bases, in that order; junction bases with no gene match: 10. The CDR3 totals 18 residues. CDR3 loop: CASSTLAGGQDSTDTQYF. The CDR3, as DNA: TGTGCCAGCAGCACCCTAGCGGGAGGACAAGACAGCACAGATACGCAGTATTTT.

The V gene is TRBV27, the J gene TRBJ2-4, with D unresolved. Germline V lookup: CDR1 MNHEY, CDR2 SMNVEV (reference sequence). The CDR3 is 16 residues long. Trimming took 2 bases from V and 0 from J, leaving 11 bases between them. The CDR3 spells CASSLDGDLAKNIQYF. The CDR3 DNA reads as TGTGCCAGCAGTTTAGACGGAGACTTAGCCAAAAACATTCAGTACTTC.

The chain carries TRBV6-5 and TRBJ1-5; 7 bases fit TRBD1. Germline CDR1 is MNHEY and CDR2 is SVGAGI. The CDR3 covers 15 residues. V trimming: 7 bases; J trimming: 4 bases; junction bases outside the gene matches: 10. Here the CDR3 reads CASKTGVLGNQPQHF. CDR3 nucleotide sequence: TGTGCCAGCAAAACAGGGGTGTTGGGTAATCAGCCCCAGCATTTT.

The chain's CDR3 is CASSKGLADTDTQYF. The CDR3 coding sequence is TGTGCCAGCAGCAAGGGACTAGCGGACACAGATACGCAGTATTTT. The chain recombines TRBV9 with TRBJ2-3; 11 nucleotides line up with TRBD2. CDR1 is SGDLS and CDR2 is YYNGEE in the germline V gene. The length of the CDR3 is 15 residues. V dropped 4 bases and J dropped 2; count of bases not matched to a gene: 3.

J is TRBJ2-1 and V is TRBV27, with 8 bases that match TRBD2. Germline V gene data show CDR1 as MNHEY and CDR2 as SMNVEV (reference sequence). The CDR3 consists of 15 residues. J lost 8 bases, V lost 4 bases, and 10 bases had no gene match. The CDR3 region is CASSSSAGDLDEQFF. The CDR3 coding sequence is TGTGCCAGCAGTTCTTCAGCGGGAGATTTGGATGAGCAGTTCTTC.

The chain recombines TRBV5-8 with TRBJ2-1, with TRBD2 matching 8 bases. V lost 4 bases, J lost 3 bases, and 9 bases stayed unmatched. This CDR3 comprises 16 residues. In germline, CDR1 is SGHTS, CDR2 YDEGEE. The CDR3 here is CASSRGGAGDYNEQFF. Written as DNA, the CDR3 is TGTGCCAGCAGCCGCGGCGGAGCGGGAGACTACAATGAGCAGTTCTTC.

V and J are TRBV7-2 and TRBJ2-6; D is unresolved. V was pared by 5 bases and J by 5 bases, with 7 bases between. The CDR3 is 13 residues long. Germline-derived CDR1 and CDR2 are SGHTA and FQGNSA. The DNA of the CDR3 is TGTGCCAGCAGCACCCCTTGGGCCAACGTCCTGACTTTC. Protein: CASSTPWANVLTF.

The rearrangement uses TRBV5-6 and TRBJ2-5; the D is unclear. The CDR3 covers 14 residues. V gave up 4 bases and J gave up 5 bases, with 15 bases separating them. The V gene's germline CDR1 is SGHDT and CDR2 YYEEEE. DNA of the CDR3: TGTGCCAGCAGCAGGCGGACCACGATGGAGACCCAGTACTTC. Translating it yields CASSRRTTMETQYF.

The chain joins TRBV19 to TRBJ2-3; TRBD1 is a possible D gene (7 bases). V lost 4 bases and J 6 bases, leaving 23 bases between the germline ends. The germline V gene has CDR1 LNHDA and CDR2 SQIVND (reference sequence). The CDR3 totals 17 residues. CDR3 nucleotides: TGTGCCAGTAGTACCTCGACAGGGAATACGGGAGTGGATACGCAGTATTTT. Its protein is CASSTSTGNTGVDTQYF. Full variable domain (rest looked up from reference TRBV19 and TRBJ2-3): DGGITQSPKYLFRKEGQNVTLSCEQNLNHDAMYWYRQDPGQGLRLIYYSQIVNDFQKGDIAEGYSVSREKKESFPLTVTSAQKNPTAFYLCASSTSTGNTGVDTQYFGPGTRLTVL.

The chain has TRBV10-3 and TRBJ2-7, with D possibly being TRBD1 (6 bases). The V end lost 6 bases, the J end lost 6 bases, and 9 bases lay between the germline ends. The CDR3 totals 11 residues. Germline CDR1 reads ENHRY; CDR2 reads SYGVKD. The CDR3 DNA sequence: TGTGCCATCAGCCCAGGGGTCGAGCAGTACTTC. Translation: CAISPGVEQYF.

The CDR3 here is CSVPRLAAYNEQFF. In DNA, the CDR3 is TGCAGCGTCCCTCGACTAGCGGCCTACAATGAGCAGTTCTTC. The chain joins TRBV29-1 to TRBJ2-1; TRBD2 agrees at 9 bases. Germline CDR1 is SQVTM and CDR2 is ANQGSEA. The CDR3 spans 14 residues. V was pared by 6 bases and J by 2 bases, with 5 bases of the junction left unmatched.

V and J are TRBV11-2 and TRBJ2-1; TRBD2 matches at 11 bases. Trimming cost V 4 bases and J 4 bases; bases outside gene matches: 3. There are 15 residues in the CDR3. CDR1 is SGHAT and CDR2 is FQNNGV in the germline V gene. The CDR3 sequence is CASSWGTSGYNEQFF. The CDR3 bases are TGTGCCAGCAGCTGGGGGACTAGCGGTTACAATGAGCAGTTCTTC. Filled out from reference TRBV11-2 and TRBJ2-1, the complete variable domain reads EAGVAQSPRYKIIEKRQSVAFWCNPISGHATLYWYQQILGQGPKLLIQFQNNGVVDDSQLPKDRFSAERLKGVDSTLKIQPAKLEDSAVYLCASSWGTSGYNEQFFGPGTRLTVL.

The chain's CDR3 is CASSPSPSTGNTEAFF. The CDR3, as DNA: TGCGCCAGCAGCCCCTCCCCATCGACAGGGAACACTGAAGCTTTCTTT. The chain carries TRBV5-1 and TRBJ1-1; D is possibly TRBD1 (6 bases). The ends were cut back, 4 bases at V and 1 base at J, with 17 bases in the middle. There are 16 residues in the CDR3. CDR1 is SGHRS, CDR2 YFSETQ, per germline. The whole variable domain, filled in from reference TRBV5-1 and TRBJ1-1, reads KAGVTQTPRYLIKTRGQQVTLSCSPISGHRSVSWYQQTPGQGLQFLFEYFSETQRNKGNFPGRFSGRQFSNSRSEMNVSTLELGDSALYLCASSPSPSTGNTEAFFGQGTRLTVV.